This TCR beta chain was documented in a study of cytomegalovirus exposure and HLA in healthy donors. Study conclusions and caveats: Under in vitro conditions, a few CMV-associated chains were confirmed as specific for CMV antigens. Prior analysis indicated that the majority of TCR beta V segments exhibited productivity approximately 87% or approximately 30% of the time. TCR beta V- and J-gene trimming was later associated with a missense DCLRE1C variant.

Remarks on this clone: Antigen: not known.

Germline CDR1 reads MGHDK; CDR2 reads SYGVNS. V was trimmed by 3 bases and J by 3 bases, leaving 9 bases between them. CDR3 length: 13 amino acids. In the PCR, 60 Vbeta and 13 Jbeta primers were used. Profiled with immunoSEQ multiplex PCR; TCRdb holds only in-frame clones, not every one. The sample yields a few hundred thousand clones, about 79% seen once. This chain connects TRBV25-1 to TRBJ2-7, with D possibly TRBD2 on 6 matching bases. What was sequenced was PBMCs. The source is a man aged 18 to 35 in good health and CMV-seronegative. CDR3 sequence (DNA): TGTGCCAGCAGTGAGGGCGGGGTCTACGAGCAGTACTTC. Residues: CASSEGGVYEQYF.